Presented here are 5 T cell receptor beta chains from one specimen sequenced in a study of patients with pleural tuberculosis. TCRdb redid the calling of the reads with MiXCR, one entry per CDR3 protein. The sample consists of some 29,000 distinct CDR3 sequences, roughly 18% of them appearing once. Sequencing input: peripheral blood. These receptors were taken from a human donor with pleural tuberculosis.

CDR3 protein: CASSLGQVGKNIQYF. For the CDR3, the DNA is TGTGCCAGCAGTTTAGGCCAAGTGGGCAAAAACATTCAGTACTTC. The V call is TRBV28, the J call TRBJ2-4; D gene uncertain. Germline CDR1 is MDHEN and CDR2 is SYDVKM. CDR3 length: 15 amino acids. V shed 2 bases and J shed 3 bases, with 11 bases lying between them.

This clonotype was seen repeatedly, ten times or more. V is TRBV6-2 or TRBV6-3 and J is TRBJ2-3; a possible D gene is TRBD2 (5 bases). The CDR3 sequence is 15 residues long. The germline V gene has CDR1 MNHEY and CDR2 SVGEGT. Trimming pared 6 bases from V and 1 base from J, leaving 14 bases between. The CDR3 DNA reads as TGTGCCAGCAGCACTCGGACTCTTGGCACAGATACGCAGTATTTT. It yields the protein CASSTRTLGTDTQYF.

This clonotype occurred many times. The J gene is TRBJ2-5, the V gene TRBV2; D possibly corresponds to TRBD2 (6 bases). The CDR3 has 14 amino acids. Per germline, CDR1 SNHLY and CDR2 FYNNEI. V was pared by 5 bases and J by 1 base, with 11 bases between. The CDR3 region is CASSKRDFQETQYF. CDR3 nucleotides: TGTGCCAGCAGTAAACGGGACTTCCAAGAGACCCAGTACTTC.

The chain is built from TRBV2 and TRBJ2-7, with TRBD2 identical over 7 bases. Germline V gives CDR1 SNHLY, CDR2 FYNNEI. V lost 1 base, J lost 2 bases, and 5 bases stayed unmatched. The CDR3 extends over 15 amino acids. The CDR3 DNA follows: TGTGCCAGCAGTGAAGAATCTGGGGGGGCCTACGAGCAGTACTTC. Protein: CASSEESGGAYEQYF.

By frequency in the sample, this clonotype is medium-sized. J is TRBJ1-1 and V is TRBV6-2 or TRBV6-3; D call uncertain. Trimming cost V 0 bases and J 0 bases, with 8 bases left between them. CDR3 size: 15 residues. Germline lookup yields CDR1 MNHEY and CDR2 SVGEGT. CDR3 protein: CASSYSYSMNTEAFF. The CDR3, as DNA: TGTGCCAGCAGTTACTCCTACAGCATGAACACTGAAGCTTTCTTT.